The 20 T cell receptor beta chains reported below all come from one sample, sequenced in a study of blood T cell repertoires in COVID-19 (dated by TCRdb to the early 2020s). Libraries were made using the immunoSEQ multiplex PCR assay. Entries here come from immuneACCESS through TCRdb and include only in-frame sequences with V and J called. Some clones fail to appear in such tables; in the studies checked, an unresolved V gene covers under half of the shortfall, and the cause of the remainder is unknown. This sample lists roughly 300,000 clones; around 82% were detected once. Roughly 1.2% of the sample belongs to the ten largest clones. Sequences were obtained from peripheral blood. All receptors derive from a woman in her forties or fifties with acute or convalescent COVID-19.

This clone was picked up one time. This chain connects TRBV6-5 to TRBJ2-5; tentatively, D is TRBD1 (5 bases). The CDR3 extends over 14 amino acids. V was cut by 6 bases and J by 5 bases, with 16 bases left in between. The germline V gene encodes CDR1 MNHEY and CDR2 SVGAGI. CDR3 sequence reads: CASRQSAGSETQYF. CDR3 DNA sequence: TGTGCCAGCAGGCAATCTGCAGGGTCGGAGACCCAGTACTTC.

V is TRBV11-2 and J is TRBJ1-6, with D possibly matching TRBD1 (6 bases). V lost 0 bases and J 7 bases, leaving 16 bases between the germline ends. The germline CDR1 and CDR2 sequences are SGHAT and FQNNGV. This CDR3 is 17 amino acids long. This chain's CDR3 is CASSLDDHRERNSPLHF. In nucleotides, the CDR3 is TGTGCCAGCAGCTTAGATGATCACAGGGAGAGGAATTCACCCCTCCACTTT.

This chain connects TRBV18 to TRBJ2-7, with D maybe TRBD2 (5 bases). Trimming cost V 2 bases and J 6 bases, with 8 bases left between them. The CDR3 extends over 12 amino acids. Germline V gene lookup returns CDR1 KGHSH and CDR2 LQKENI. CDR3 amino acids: CASSPGGPEQYV. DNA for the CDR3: TGTGCCAGCTCACCAGGAGGCCCCGAGCAGTACGTC.

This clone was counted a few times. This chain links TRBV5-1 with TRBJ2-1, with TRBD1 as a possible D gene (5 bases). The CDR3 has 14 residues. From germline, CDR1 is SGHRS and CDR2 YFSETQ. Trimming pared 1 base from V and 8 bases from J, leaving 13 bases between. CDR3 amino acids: CASSLSQGLDEQFF. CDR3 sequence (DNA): TGCGCCAGCAGCTTGAGCCAGGGATTGGATGAGCAGTTCTTC.

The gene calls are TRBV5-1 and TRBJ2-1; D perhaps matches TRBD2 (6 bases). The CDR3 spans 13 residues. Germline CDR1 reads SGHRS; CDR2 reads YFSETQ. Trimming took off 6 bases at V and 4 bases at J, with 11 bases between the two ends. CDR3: CASKTGTYNEQFF. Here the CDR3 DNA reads TGCGCCAGCAAAACCGGGACTTACAATGAGCAGTTCTTC.

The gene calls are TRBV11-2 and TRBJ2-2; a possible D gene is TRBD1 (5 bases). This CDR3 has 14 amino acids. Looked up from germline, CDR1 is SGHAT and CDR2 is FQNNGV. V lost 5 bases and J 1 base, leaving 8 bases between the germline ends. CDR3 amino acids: CASSETVNTGELFF. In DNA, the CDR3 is TGTGCCAGCAGCGAGACAGTGAACACCGGGGAGCTGTTTTTT.

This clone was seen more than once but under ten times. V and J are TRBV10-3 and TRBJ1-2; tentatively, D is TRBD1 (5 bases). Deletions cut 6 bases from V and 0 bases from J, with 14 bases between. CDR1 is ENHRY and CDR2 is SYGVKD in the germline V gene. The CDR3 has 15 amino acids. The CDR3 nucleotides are TGTGCCATCAGACAAGACAGCAACGCTAACTATGGCTACACCTTC. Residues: CAIRQDSNANYGYTF.

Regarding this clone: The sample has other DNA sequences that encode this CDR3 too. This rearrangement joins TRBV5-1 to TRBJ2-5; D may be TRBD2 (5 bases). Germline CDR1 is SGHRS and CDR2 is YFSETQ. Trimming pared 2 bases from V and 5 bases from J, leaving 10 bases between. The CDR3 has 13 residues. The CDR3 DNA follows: TGCGCCAGCAGCTTAACGGGGTTGGAGACCCAGTACTTC. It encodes CASSLTGLETQYF.

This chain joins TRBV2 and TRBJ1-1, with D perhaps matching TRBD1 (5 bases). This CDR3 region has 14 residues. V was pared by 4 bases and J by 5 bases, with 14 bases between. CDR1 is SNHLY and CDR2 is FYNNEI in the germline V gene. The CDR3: CASSVTLGATEAFF. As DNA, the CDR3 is TGTGCCAGCAGTGTTACCCTTGGGGCGACTGAAGCTTTCTTT.

CDR3 region: CASSSRTGVTSQAFF. The DNA of the CDR3 is TGTGCCAGCAGTTCCCGGACAGGGGTAACATCCCAAGCTTTCTTT. The gene calls are TRBV6-5 and TRBJ1-1; 9 bases are a match to TRBD1. Losses at the gene ends were 4 bases for V and 9 bases for J; bases not matched to a gene: 12. Germline CDR1 and CDR2: MNHEY and SVGAGI. This CDR3 has 15 residues.

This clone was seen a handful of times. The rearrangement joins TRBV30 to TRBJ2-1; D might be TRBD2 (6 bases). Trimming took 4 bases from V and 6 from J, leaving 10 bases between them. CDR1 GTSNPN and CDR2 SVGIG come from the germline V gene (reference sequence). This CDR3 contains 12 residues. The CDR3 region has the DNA TGTGCCTGGAAAGATAGCGGCAATGAGCAGTTCTTC. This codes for CAWKDSGNEQFF.

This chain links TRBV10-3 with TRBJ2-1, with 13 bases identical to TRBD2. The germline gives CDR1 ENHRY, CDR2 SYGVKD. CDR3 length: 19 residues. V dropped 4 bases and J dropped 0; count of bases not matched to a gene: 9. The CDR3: CAISGEGLAGPRSYNEQFF. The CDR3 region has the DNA TGTGCCATCAGTGGAGAGGGACTAGCGGGACCCCGCTCCTACAATGAGCAGTTCTTC.

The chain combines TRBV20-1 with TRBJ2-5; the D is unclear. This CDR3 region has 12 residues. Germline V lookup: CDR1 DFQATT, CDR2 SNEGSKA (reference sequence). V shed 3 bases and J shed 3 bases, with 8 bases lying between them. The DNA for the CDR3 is TGCAGTGCTAGTGGGCCAAAAGAGACCCAGTACTTC. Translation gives CSASGPKETQYF.

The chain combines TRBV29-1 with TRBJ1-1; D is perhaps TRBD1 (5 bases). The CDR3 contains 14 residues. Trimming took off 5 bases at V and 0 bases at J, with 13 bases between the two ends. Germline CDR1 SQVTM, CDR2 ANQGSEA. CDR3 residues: CSVQGWEMNTEAFF. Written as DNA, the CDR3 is TGCAGCGTTCAGGGATGGGAAATGAACACTGAAGCTTTCTTT.

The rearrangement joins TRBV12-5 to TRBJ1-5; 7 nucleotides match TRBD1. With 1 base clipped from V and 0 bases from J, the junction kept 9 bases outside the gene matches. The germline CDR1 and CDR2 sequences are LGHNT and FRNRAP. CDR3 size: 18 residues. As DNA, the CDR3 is TGTGCTAGTGGTTTGGGCGCCGACAGGGTAGGTAGCAATCAGCCCCAGCATTTT. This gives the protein CASGLGADRVGSNQPQHF.

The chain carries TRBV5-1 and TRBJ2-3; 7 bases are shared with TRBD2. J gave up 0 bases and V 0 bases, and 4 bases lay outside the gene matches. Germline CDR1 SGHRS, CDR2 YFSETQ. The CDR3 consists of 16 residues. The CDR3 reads CASSLGSSGSTDTQYF. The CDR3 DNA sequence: TGCGCCAGCAGCTTGGGTTCTAGCGGCAGCACAGATACGCAGTATTTT.

CDR3 residues: CASSDAEKLFF. The CDR3 coding sequence is TGTGCCAGCAGTGACGCGGAAAAACTGTTTTTT. The V gene is TRBV25-1, the J gene TRBJ1-4, with D unresolved. This CDR3 is 11 amino acids long. The ends were cut back, 3 bases at V and 8 bases at J, with 4 bases in the middle. From germline, CDR1 is MGHDK and CDR2 SYGVNS.

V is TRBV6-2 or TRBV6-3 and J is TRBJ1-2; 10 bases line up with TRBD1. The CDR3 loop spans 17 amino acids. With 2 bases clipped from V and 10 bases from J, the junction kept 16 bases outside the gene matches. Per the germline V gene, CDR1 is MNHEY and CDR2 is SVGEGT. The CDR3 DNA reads TGTGCCAGCAGTTACCCCCGACAGGGGGCATGGATCTTCGACTACACCTTC. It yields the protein CASSYPRQGAWIFDYTF.

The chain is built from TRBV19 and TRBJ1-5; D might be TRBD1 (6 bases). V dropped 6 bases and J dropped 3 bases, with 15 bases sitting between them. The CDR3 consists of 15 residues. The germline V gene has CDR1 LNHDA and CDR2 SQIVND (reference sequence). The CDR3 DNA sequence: TGTGCCAGTAGCCTAGGCGGGGGCTACAATCAGCCCCAGCATTTT. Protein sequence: CASSLGGGYNQPQHF.

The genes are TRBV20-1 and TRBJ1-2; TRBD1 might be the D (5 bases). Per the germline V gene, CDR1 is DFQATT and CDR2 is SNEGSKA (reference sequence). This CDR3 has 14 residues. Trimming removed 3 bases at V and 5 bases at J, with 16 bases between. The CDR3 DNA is TGCAGTGCTAGTGACAAAGGGGCCGTTTATGGCTACACCTTC. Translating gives CSASDKGAVYGYTF.